This T cell receptor (beta chain) is drawn from a study of T cell responses to AZD1222 COVID-19 vaccine. In regard to this clone: Its matching antigen is unknown.

V lost 1 base to trimming and J lost 2 bases, with 9 bases between them. Germline CDR1 is KGHSH and CDR2 is LQKENI. This CDR3 comprises 15 residues. Findings of the study overall: Mostly white British, mostly female donors; authors suggested clonal diversity may be underestimated. Seropositivity was recorded at baseline in only 6 or 7 AZD1222 recipients.

The method was immunoSEQ multiplex PCR; TCRdb's version includes in-frame clones alone and lacks a portion of them. The sample has 55,000 to 75,000 clones, 85% seen once. The chain employs TRBV18 and TRBJ1-5; TRBD1 is a possible D gene (5 bases). The clonotype comes from an adult in good health. The material was peripheral blood, obtained on day 0 of AZD1222 vaccination. CDR3 protein: CASSPQKTGNQPQHF. For the CDR3, the DNA is TGTGCCAGCTCACCACAAAAGACAGGCAATCAGCCCCAGCATTTT.